The next 32 T cell receptor beta chains were all read from a single sample in a study of blood T cell repertoires in COVID-19. Sequenced by immunoSEQ multiplex PCR; TCRdb stores in-frame clones only, minus some. The sample carries 120,000 to 150,000 clones, around nine tenths recorded once. Sequenced sample: peripheral blood. The receptors stem from a human donor in a cohort sampled during active COVID-19.

This clone has a handful of counts. J is TRBJ2-7 and V is TRBV11-2; weak D call: TRBD1 (6 bases). Germline CDR1 reads SGHAT; CDR2 reads FQNNGV. The CDR3 has 14 amino acids. V was clipped by 6 bases and J by 2 bases, with 14 bases between them. The CDR3 bases are TGTGCCAGCAGTTCTCTACAGGGCCCCTACGAGCAGTACTTC. It specifies CASSSLQGPYEQYF. Full variable domain (remainder filled in from reference TRBV11-2 and TRBJ2-7): EAGVAQSPRYKIIEKRQSVAFWCNPISGHATLYWYQQILGQGPKLLIQFQNNGVVDDSQLPKDRFSAERLKGVDSTLKIQPAKLEDSAVYLCASSSLQGPYEQYFGPGTRLTVT.

This chain uses TRBV10-3 with TRBJ2-5, with D tentatively TRBD1 (5 bases). V was clipped by 2 bases and J by 4 bases, with 14 bases between them. This CDR3 has 15 amino acids. The germline CDR1 and CDR2 sequences are ENHRY and SYGVKD. The CDR3 spells CAISEAVRVGETQYF. The CDR3 region has the DNA TGTGCCATCAGTGAGGCAGTCAGGGTAGGAGAGACCCAGTACTTC.

The chain uses TRBV5-5 and TRBJ1-1, with a weak D call TRBD1 (6 bases). V was clipped by 4 bases and J by 5 bases, with 15 bases between them. There are 14 residues in the CDR3. CDR1 and CDR2 (germline): SGHKS, YYEKEE (reference sequence). CDR3 region: CASSANRGGTEAFF. The CDR3 bases are TGTGCCAGCAGCGCTAACAGAGGGGGAACTGAAGCTTTCTTT.

V usage is TRBV9 and J usage is TRBJ1-1; TRBD1 matches 8 bases. Germline V gene data show CDR1 as SGDLS and CDR2 as YYNGEE. This CDR3 comprises 13 residues. The V segment lost 3 bases and the J segment 3 bases; nucleotides outside the gene matches: 1. The CDR3 nucleotides are TGTGCCAGCAGCGCGGGACAGGACACTGAAGCTTTCTTT. It translates to CASSAGQDTEAFF. The variable domain in full, completed from reference TRBV9 and TRBJ1-1, reads DSGVTQTPKHLITATGQRVTLRCSPRSGDLSVYWYQQSLDQGLQFLIQYYNGEERAKGNILERFSAQQFPDLHSELNLSSLELGDSALYFCASSAGQDTEAFFGQGTRLTVV.

By sample share, this clone is medium-sized. The chain links TRBV6-1 to TRBJ2-3; D possibly corresponds to TRBD2 (5 bases). Trimming took off 2 bases at V and 3 bases at J, with 18 bases between the two ends. CDR1 is MNHNS, CDR2 SASEGT, per germline. This CDR3 region has 17 residues. The CDR3 spells CASSEFPERYGTDTQYF. As DNA, the CDR3 is TGTGCCAGCAGTGAATTTCCGGAGCGGTATGGAACAGATACGCAGTATTTT.

V is TRBV5-1 and J is TRBJ1-1; D gene ambiguous. The germline V gene encodes CDR1 SGHRS and CDR2 YFSETQ. The CDR3 extends over 14 amino acids. Trimming removed 3 bases from V and 2 bases from J, with 11 bases in between. CDR3 sequence (DNA): TGCGCCAGCAGCTCACAGACCTCAAACACTGAAGCTTTCTTT. Protein product: CASSSQTSNTEAFF. Supplemented by reference TRBV5-1 and TRBJ1-1, the full variable domain reads KAGVTQTPRYLIKTRGQQVTLSCSPISGHRSVSWYQQTPGQGLQFLFEYFSETQRNKGNFPGRFSGRQFSNSRSEMNVSTLELGDSALYLCASSSQTSNTEAFFGQGTRLTVV.

To note about this clone: Other nucleotide sequences from this sample produce the same CDR3. The chain recombines TRBV5-4 with TRBJ2-3; the D is unclear. CDR1 is SGHNT, CDR2 YYREEE, per germline (reference sequence). This CDR3 comprises 14 residues. Trimming took off 0 bases at V and 0 bases at J, with 5 bases between the two ends. CDR3: CASSLAGSTDTQYF. CDR3 bases: TGTGCCAGCAGCTTGGCGGGTAGCACAGATACGCAGTATTTT.

The chain has TRBV11-3 and TRBJ2-1, with D perhaps TRBD2 (7 bases). The CDR3 runs 16 residues. From germline, CDR1 is SGHNT and CDR2 YENEEA. V was shortened by 7 bases and J by 4 bases, with 20 bases between the two germline ends. The CDR3 region is CASIRRGAKAYNEQFF. In DNA, the CDR3 is TGTGCCAGCATCCGTCGGGGGGCCAAAGCTTACAATGAGCAGTTCTTC. The full variable domain, completed using reference TRBV11-3 and TRBJ2-1, is EAGVVQSPRYKIIEKKQPVAFWCNPISGHNTLYWYLQNLGQGPELLIRYENEEAVDDSQLPKDRFSAERLKGVDSTLKIQPAELGDSAVYLCASIRRGAKAYNEQFFGPGTRLTVL.

The chain carries TRBV3-1 (or the pseudogene TRBV3-2) and TRBJ1-2, with 10 bases that match TRBD1. Germline V gene data show CDR1 as LGHDT and CDR2 as YNNKEL (reference sequence). V was clipped by 4 bases and J by 5 bases; unmatched bases: 7. The CDR3 spans 15 residues. CDR3 coding DNA: TGTGCCAGCAGCCCGGGACAGGGGTTGCGATATGGCTACACCTTC. This translates into CASSPGQGLRYGYTF.

The rearrangement links TRBV28 to TRBJ2-7, with TRBD2 identical over 8 bases. Per germline, CDR1 MDHEN and CDR2 SYDVKM. The V segment lost 1 base and the J segment 5 bases; nucleotides outside the gene matches: 4. The CDR3 has 14 amino acids. The CDR3 here is CASSLYSGGDEQYF. The CDR3 nucleotides are TGTGCCAGCAGTTTATACAGCGGGGGCGACGAGCAGTACTTC.

V is TRBV5-1 and J is TRBJ2-1; possibly TRBD1 for D (5 bases). Germline V CDR1 and CDR2: SGHRS, YFSETQ. V gave up 4 bases and J gave up 8 bases, with 22 bases separating them. CDR3 length: 16 residues. CDR3 bases: TGCGCCAGCAGCCCCCGTTCGGACAAAGGGTTAGATGAGCAGTTCTTC. Residues: CASSPRSDKGLDEQFF.

The chain employs TRBV5-4 and TRBJ2-7, with D perhaps matching TRBD1 (6 bases). Trimming left V 0 bases short and J 4 bases short, with 17 bases between. CDR3 length: 16 amino acids. CDR1 is SGHNT, CDR2 YYREEE, per germline (reference sequence). CDR3 sequence: CASSLATVGGGYEQYF. For the CDR3, the DNA is TGTGCCAGCAGCTTGGCCACAGTAGGGGGTGGATACGAGCAGTACTTC.

The genes are TRBV11-2 and TRBJ2-3; TRBD2 might be the D (6 bases). Germline values: CDR1 SGHAT, CDR2 FQNNGV. V was pared by 6 bases and J by 4 bases, with 11 bases between. The CDR3 runs to 13 residues. This CDR3 reads CASSPPGADTQYF. The CDR3 DNA reads TGTGCCAGCAGTCCTCCGGGGGCAGATACGCAGTATTTT.

The chain employs TRBV27 and TRBJ2-3; D not resolved. V gave up 5 bases and J gave up 0 bases, with 3 bases separating them. The CDR3 is 12 amino acids. Germline CDR1 reads MNHEY; CDR2 reads SMNVEV (reference sequence). The CDR3 spells CASSRSTDTQYF. CDR3 in DNA: TGTGCCAGCAGTCGTAGCACAGATACGCAGTATTTT.

V and J are TRBV5-1 and TRBJ2-7; TRBD1 matches at 7 bases. With V trimmed by 0 bases and J by 2 bases, 5 bases remained unmatched. Per the germline V gene, CDR1 is SGHRS and CDR2 is YFSETQ. The CDR3 sequence is 15 residues long. CDR3 sequence: CASSLGGQLTYEQYF. The CDR3, as DNA: TGCGCCAGCAGCTTGGGGGGACAGTTAACCTACGAGCAGTACTTC.

The chain recombines TRBV12-5 with TRBJ2-7, with D possibly matching TRBD1 (5 bases). V lost 0 bases and J lost 4, with 16 bases in between. The CDR3 spans 16 residues. The germline CDR1 and CDR2 sequences are LGHNT and FRNRAP. The CDR3 sequence is CASGLVAGHVIYEQYF. The CDR3 nucleotides are TGTGCTAGTGGTTTGGTGGCAGGGCATGTTATATACGAGCAGTACTTC.

This clone was seen only once. The chain uses TRBV14 and TRBJ1-1, with TRBD1 matching 9 bases. The J segment lost 2 bases and the V segment lost 4 bases, leaving 5 bases of the junction unmatched. The V gene's germline CDR1 is SGHDN and CDR2 FVKESK. CDR3 length: 15 residues. Here the CDR3 DNA reads TGTGCCAGCAGCCCGACAGGGGGAGTTAACACTGAAGCTTTCTTT. Translation: CASSPTGGVNTEAFF. The whole variable domain, filled in from reference TRBV14 and TRBJ1-1, reads EAGVTQFPSHSVIEKGQTVTLRCDPISGHDNLYWYRRVMGKEIKFLLHFVKESKQDESGMPNNRFLAERTGGTYSTLKVQPAELEDSGVYFCASSPTGGVNTEAFFGQGTRLTVV.

V is TRBV2 and J is TRBJ1-1; D unclear. The CDR3 spans 14 residues. Trimming stripped 2 bases from V and 5 bases from J, with 12 bases between. Germline V lookup: CDR1 SNHLY, CDR2 FYNNEI. CDR3 in amino acids: CASSESRRRTEAFF. In nucleotides, the CDR3 is TGTGCCAGCAGTGAATCACGTAGGCGGACTGAAGCTTTCTTT. The full variable domain, in which reference TRBV2 and TRBJ1-1 provide the parts outside the CDR3, is EPEVTQTPSHQVTQMGQEVILRCVPISNHLYFYWYRQILGQKVEFLVSFYNNEISEKSEIFDDQFSVERPDGSNFTLKIRSTKLEDSAMYFCASSESRRRTEAFFGQGTRLTVV.

CDR3 bases: TGTGCCAGCGGACTCGGGACAGCGGGAAACACCATATATTTT. Protein: CASGLGTAGNTIYF. The V call is TRBV28, the J call TRBJ1-3; 7 nucleotides line up with TRBD1. This CDR3 has 14 residues. From germline, CDR1 is MDHEN and CDR2 SYDVKM. V trimming: 8 bases; J trimming: 4 bases; junction bases outside the gene matches: 8.

The rearrangement uses TRBV19 and TRBJ1-5, with D perhaps TRBD1 (5 bases). The germline V gene encodes CDR1 LNHDA and CDR2 SQIVND (reference sequence). The CDR3 extends over 13 amino acids. Trimming took 5 bases from V and 5 from J, leaving 10 bases between them. Here the CDR3 reads CASSSAGHQPQHF. The CDR3 nucleotides are TGTGCCAGTAGTTCGGCAGGGCATCAGCCCCAGCATTTT.

The J gene is TRBJ1-6, the V gene TRBV3-1 (or the pseudogene TRBV3-2); D is undetermined. V was pared by 0 bases and J by 10 bases, with 13 bases between. The CDR3 has 15 residues. Germline assignment: CDR1 LGHDT and CDR2 YNNKEL (reference sequence). The CDR3 region is CASSQDGGFGSPLHF. CDR3 in DNA: TGTGCCAGCAGCCAAGATGGAGGGTTTGGATCACCCCTCCACTTT.

V is TRBV5-4 and J is TRBJ2-7; 8 nucleotides match TRBD2. This CDR3 has 16 amino acids. CDR1 SGHNT and CDR2 YYREEE come from the germline V gene (reference sequence). The V and J ends lost 1 base and 3 bases, in that order; junction bases with no gene match: 9. The CDR3 region is CASSLSAGGARYEQYF. CDR3 DNA: TGTGCCAGCAGCTTGTCGGCCGGGGGGGCTCGCTACGAGCAGTACTTC.

This clone was counted once. The rearrangement links TRBV4-2 to TRBJ2-7; TRBD1 matches at 8 bases. Germline values: CDR1 LGHNA, CDR2 YNFKEQ. The CDR3 is made up of 12 amino acids. V lost 6 bases to trimming and J lost 7 bases; unmatched junction nucleotides: 5. CDR3 residues: CASSYTGGEQYF. The CDR3 coding sequence is TGTGCCAGCAGTTACACAGGGGGAGAGCAGTACTTC.

This chain links TRBV4-1 with TRBJ2-1, with D possibly TRBD2 on 5 matching bases. Germline CDR1 reads MGHRA; CDR2 reads YSYEKL. V shed 4 bases and J shed 9 bases, with 10 bases lying between them. The CDR3 is made up of 12 amino acids. The CDR3 region has the DNA TGCGCCAGCAGCCTCGGCAGCGGTGAGCAGTTCTTC. Translating gives CASSLGSGEQFF.

DNA for the CDR3: TGTGCCACCGCTAGCACCCCGACAGGGGAGACCAAAAACATTCAGTACTTC. Residues: CATASTPTGETKNIQYF. The J gene is TRBJ2-4, the V gene TRBV24-1; TRBD1 matches 8 bases. CDR3 size: 17 residues. Germline V gives CDR1 KGHDR, CDR2 SFDVKD. The V gene end was trimmed by 9 bases and the J gene end by 2 bases; junction bases not matched to a gene: 14.

The chain couples TRBV7-3 to TRBJ2-5; D is possibly TRBD2 (7 bases). This CDR3 has 18 amino acids. Germline CDR1 is SGHTA and CDR2 is FQGTGA. Trimming left V 2 bases short and J 5 bases short, with 24 bases between. CDR3 coding DNA: TGTGCCAGCAGCTTAGGCGGGGGTGGACAGTCTAGAAGGGAGACCCAGTACTTC. Translation gives CASSLGGGGQSRRETQYF.

In its sample, this clone was seen a few times. This sequence joins TRBV27 and TRBJ1-2, with 11 nucleotides matching TRBD1. Germline-derived CDR1 and CDR2 are MNHEY and SMNVEV (reference sequence). Trimming took 1 base from V and 5 from J; bases not matched to a gene: 6. The CDR3 is made up of 16 amino acids. The CDR3 region is CASSLLGTGGKYGYTF. As DNA, the CDR3 is TGTGCCAGCAGTTTATTGGGGACAGGGGGGAAGTATGGCTACACCTTC.

This chain joins TRBV23-1 and TRBJ2-7; 9 bases match TRBD1. TRBV23-1 is an ORF; its function is uncertain. The CDR3 consists of 17 residues. Trimming took 8 bases from V and 1 from J; bases not matched to a gene: 15. DNA for the CDR3: TGCGCCAGCCGGAGGCAGTTTGACAGGGGGAATTCCTACGAGCAGTACTTC. It is translated as CASRRQFDRGNSYEQYF.

This chain connects TRBV7-3 to TRBJ2-1, with a weak D call TRBD1 (5 bases). Trimming removed 4 bases from V and 0 bases from J, with 10 bases in between. This CDR3 has 15 residues. CDR1 is SGHTA, CDR2 FQGTGA, per germline. CDR3: CASSWGPYSYNEQFF. The CDR3 DNA reads as TGTGCCAGCAGCTGGGGCCCCTACTCCTACAATGAGCAGTTCTTC.

The chain is built from TRBV28 and TRBJ1-5; perhaps TRBD1 as D (6 bases). The CDR3 runs 13 residues. Germline assignment: CDR1 MDHEN and CDR2 SYDVKM. Trimming took 8 bases from V and 0 from J, leaving 8 bases between them. This CDR3 reads CASGGHSNQPQHF. The CDR3 nucleotides are TGTGCCAGCGGGGGCCATAGCAATCAGCCCCAGCATTTT.

The J gene is TRBJ2-1, the V gene TRBV7-9; 12 nucleotides agree with TRBD2. Germline CDR1 reads SEHNR; CDR2 reads FQNEAQ (reference sequence). The CDR3 consists of 18 residues. The V and J ends lost 3 bases and 4 bases, in that order; junction bases with no gene match: 10. This CDR3 is CASSFGLAGGTLYNEQFF. The CDR3 region has the DNA TGTGCCAGCAGCTTTGGTCTAGCGGGAGGGACCTTGTACAATGAGCAGTTCTTC.

The chain couples TRBV5-1 to TRBJ2-5, with D possibly TRBD2 on 5 matching bases. V gave up 6 bases and J gave up 6 bases, with 21 bases separating them. CDR1 is SGHRS and CDR2 is YFSETQ in the germline V gene. CDR3 size: 15 residues. Written as DNA, the CDR3 is TGCGCCAGCATTCGATATTCGAGCGGCCGCAAGACCCAGTACTTC. Translation gives CASIRYSSGRKTQYF. The variable domain in full, with the rest retrieved from reference TRBV5-1 and TRBJ2-5, is KAGVTQTPRYLIKTRGQQVTLSCSPISGHRSVSWYQQTPGQGLQFLFEYFSETQRNKGNFPGRFSGRQFSNSRSEMNVSTLELGDSALYLCASIRYSSGRKTQYFGPGTRLLVL.